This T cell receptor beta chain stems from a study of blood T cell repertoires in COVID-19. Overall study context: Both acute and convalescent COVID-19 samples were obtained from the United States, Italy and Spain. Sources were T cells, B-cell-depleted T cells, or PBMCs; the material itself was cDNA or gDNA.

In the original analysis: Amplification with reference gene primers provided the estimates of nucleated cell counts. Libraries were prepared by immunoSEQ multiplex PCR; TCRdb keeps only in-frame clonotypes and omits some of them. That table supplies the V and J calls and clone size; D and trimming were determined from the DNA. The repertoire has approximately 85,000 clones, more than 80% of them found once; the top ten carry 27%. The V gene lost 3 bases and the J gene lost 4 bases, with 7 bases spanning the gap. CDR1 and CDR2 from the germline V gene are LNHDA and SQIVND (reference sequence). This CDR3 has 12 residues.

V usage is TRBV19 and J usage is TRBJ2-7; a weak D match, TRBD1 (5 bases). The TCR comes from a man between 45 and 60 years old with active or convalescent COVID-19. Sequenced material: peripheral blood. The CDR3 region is CASSMGRYEQYF. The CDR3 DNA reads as TGTGCCAGTAGTATGGGGCGTTACGAGCAGTACTTC.